This T cell receptor beta chain was retrieved from a study of T-cell reconstitution after alpha-beta-depleted transplantation in children. The CDR3 spans 15 residues. J lost 7 bases, V lost 5 bases, and 9 bases had no gene match. Unique molecular identifiers were used to barcode this TCRbeta library. TCRdb used MiXCR to reprocess the PCR reads, holding one entry per CDR3 protein. The table has roughly 570,000 distinct CDR3 sequences, over 20% seen once. The chain employs TRBV12-3 or TRBV12-4 and TRBJ2-3; 10 bases line up with TRBD2. The starting material was PBMCs, obtained before TCRalphabeta/CD19-depleted stem cell transplant. The clonotype comes from a boy younger than two with Wiskott-Aldrich syndrome, due to receive a stem cell transplant. CDR3 nucleotides: TGTGCCAGCAGTCTCCAGCGGGAGGGCCAATATACGCAGTATTTT. This gives the protein CASSLQREGQYTQYF.